This T cell receptor beta chain emerged from a study of neurological immune-mediated disorders. General study findings and limits: Private repertoires in all groups were suggested by the absence of shared CDR3 amino acid sequences among expanded clones across subjects.

TCRdb ran MiXCR on the 5' RACE reads and lists one entry per CDR3 protein. The data contain 14,000 or so distinct CDR3 sequences, less than 15% of them singletons. In this sample, this clonotype turned up many times. Antigen: not known. Sequencing was done on a sample of CD8+ T cells from blood. The source of this sequence is a female donor with HTLV-1-associated myelopathy (HAM/TSP).

The DNA of the CDR3 is TGTGCCAGCAGTGACCCAGGACAGCCTAACACCGGGGAGCTGTTTTTT. Protein sequence: CASSDPGQPNTGELFF. The chain links TRBV2 to TRBJ2-2; D possibly corresponds to TRBD1 (6 bases). Trimming removed 3 bases at V and 2 bases at J, with 13 bases between. This CDR3 has 16 residues. Germline CDR1 reads SNHLY; CDR2 reads FYNNEI.